The TCR beta chain under discussion was sequenced for a study of cytomegalovirus exposure and HLA in healthy donors. The CDR3 sequence is 16 residues long. The V gene's germline CDR1 is MNHEY and CDR2 SMNVEV (reference sequence). V trimming: 4 bases; J trimming: 0 bases; junction bases outside the gene matches: 5. PCR employed 60 Vbeta and 13 Jbeta primers. Assay: immunoSEQ multiplex PCR; the TCRdb copy retains only in-frame clones and omits some. The data contain 150,000 to 200,000 clones, 65% to 80% of them singletons. V and J are TRBV27 and TRBJ2-1; 8 bases match TRBD1. The source material was PBMCs. The source of this sequence is a male donor in good health and CMV-seronegative. CDR3 nucleotide sequence: TGTGCCAGCAGTTCGGACAGGGCACCCTCCTACAATGAGCAGTTCTTC. Translation gives CASSSDRAPSYNEQFF.